This T cell receptor beta chain was sequenced in a study of shared clonotypes between healthy human individuals. Study-wide findings and caveats: Tissue TCR repertoires likely differ from these blood-only repertoires. Donor scarcity curtailed the genetic and exposure-history diversity represented herein.

At deep level, the assay was performed. Here immunoSEQ multiplex PCR was the method, and the copy in TCRdb shows in-frame clones only, minus some. The table shows some 2 million clones, with 85% to 95% occurring only once. The V gene lost 1 base and the J gene lost 1 base, with 19 bases spanning the gap. This CDR3 has 19 residues. Germline V gene data show CDR1 as SGHVS and CDR2 as FQNEAQ. The naive CD8 subset, CD45RO-negative cells positively selected for CCR7, excluded terminally differentiated effector memory CD45RA+ cells. The donors, all of them Caucasian adults, lived in Nashville, Tennessee. Worth noting for this clone: The antigen remains undetermined.

Sequenced material: naive CD8+ T cells sorted from blood. The source is a man aged 18 to 29 in good health. The rearrangement joins TRBV7-8 to TRBJ2-2; TRBD2 is a possible D gene (7 bases). CDR3 sequence reads: CASSLGMLGGGRNTGELFF. The DNA for the CDR3 is TGTGCCAGCAGCTTAGGCATGCTCGGCGGGGGCCGGAACACCGGGGAGCTGTTTTTT.